This TCR beta chain derives from a study of blood T cell repertoires in COVID-19. In the study overall: The United States, Italy and Spain were the sources of the acute and convalescent COVID-19 samples. Nucleic acid was either cDNA or gDNA, and it came from T cells, B-cell-depleted T cells, or PBMCs.

How the authors handled the data: Using reference gene primer amplification, nucleated cell counts were estimated. Assay used: immunoSEQ multiplex PCR; TCRdb lists only in-frame clones, some missing. The DNA gave D and trimming, while V, J and clone size come from that table. The sample contains some 280,000 clones, 70% to 90% of which appear only once. This CDR3 has 14 amino acids. J gave up 4 bases and V 4 bases, and 6 bases lay outside the gene matches. From germline, CDR1 is SGHRS and CDR2 YFSETQ. Sequenced material: peripheral blood. This clonotype was sampled from a woman between 25 and 40 years old with active or convalescent COVID-19. The chain employs TRBV5-1 and TRBJ2-5, with TRBD2 identical over 8 bases. CDR3 sequence reads: CASSSERGGETQYF. The CDR3 DNA reads as TGCGCCAGCAGCAGCGAACGGGGGGGAGAGACCCAGTACTTC.